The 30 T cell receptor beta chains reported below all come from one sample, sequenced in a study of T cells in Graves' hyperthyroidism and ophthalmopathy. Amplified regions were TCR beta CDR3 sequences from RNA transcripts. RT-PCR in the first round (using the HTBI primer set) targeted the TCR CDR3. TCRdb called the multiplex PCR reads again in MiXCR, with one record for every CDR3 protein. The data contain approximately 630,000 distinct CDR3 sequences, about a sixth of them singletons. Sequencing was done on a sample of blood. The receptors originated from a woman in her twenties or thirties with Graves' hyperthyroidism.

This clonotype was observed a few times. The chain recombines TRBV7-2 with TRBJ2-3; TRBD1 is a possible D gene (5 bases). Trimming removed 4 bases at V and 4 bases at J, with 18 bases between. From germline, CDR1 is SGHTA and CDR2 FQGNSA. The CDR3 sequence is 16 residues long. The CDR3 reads CASSSWVRVGSDTQYF. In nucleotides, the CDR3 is TGTGCCAGCAGCTCGTGGGTCAGGGTGGGATCAGATACGCAGTATTTT.

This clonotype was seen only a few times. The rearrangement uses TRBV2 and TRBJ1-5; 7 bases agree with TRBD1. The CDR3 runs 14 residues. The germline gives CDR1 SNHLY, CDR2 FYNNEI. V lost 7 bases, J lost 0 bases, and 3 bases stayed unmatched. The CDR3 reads CASKTGPSNQPQHF. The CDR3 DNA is TGTGCCAGCAAGACAGGGCCTAGCAATCAGCCCCAGCATTTT.

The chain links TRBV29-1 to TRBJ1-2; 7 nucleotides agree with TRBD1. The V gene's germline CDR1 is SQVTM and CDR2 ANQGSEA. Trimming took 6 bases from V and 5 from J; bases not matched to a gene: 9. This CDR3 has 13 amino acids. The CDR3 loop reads CSVSRGQSYGYTF. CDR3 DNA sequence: TGCAGCGTGTCAAGGGGACAGTCATATGGCTACACCTTC.

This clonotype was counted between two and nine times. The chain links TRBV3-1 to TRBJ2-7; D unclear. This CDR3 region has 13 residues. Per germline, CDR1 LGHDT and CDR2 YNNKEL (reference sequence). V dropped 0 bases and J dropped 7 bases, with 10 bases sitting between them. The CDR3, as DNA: TGTGCCAGCAGCCAAGATGTCCTGGGGGAGCAGTACTTC. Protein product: CASSQDVLGEQYF.

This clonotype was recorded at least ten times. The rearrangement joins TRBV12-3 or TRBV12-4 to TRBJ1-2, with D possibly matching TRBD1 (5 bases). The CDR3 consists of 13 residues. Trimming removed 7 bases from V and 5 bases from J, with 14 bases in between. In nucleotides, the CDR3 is TGTGCCAGCAACCACTGGGGCAGTTATGGCTACACCTTC. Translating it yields CASNHWGSYGYTF.

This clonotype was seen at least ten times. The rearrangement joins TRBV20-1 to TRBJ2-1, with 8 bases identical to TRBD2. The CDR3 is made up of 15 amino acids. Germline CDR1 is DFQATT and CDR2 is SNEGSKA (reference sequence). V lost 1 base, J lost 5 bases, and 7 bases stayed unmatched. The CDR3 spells CSARVGTSRDNEQFF. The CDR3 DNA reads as TGCAGTGCTAGAGTCGGGACTAGTCGCGACAATGAGCAGTTCTTC.

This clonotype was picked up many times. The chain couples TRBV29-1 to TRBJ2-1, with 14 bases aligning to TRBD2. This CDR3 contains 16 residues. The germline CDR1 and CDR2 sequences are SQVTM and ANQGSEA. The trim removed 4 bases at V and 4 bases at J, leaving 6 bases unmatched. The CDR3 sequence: CSVVPRTSGRYNEQFF. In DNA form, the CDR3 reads TGCAGCGTTGTCCCTCGGACTAGCGGGAGGTACAATGAGCAGTTCTTC.

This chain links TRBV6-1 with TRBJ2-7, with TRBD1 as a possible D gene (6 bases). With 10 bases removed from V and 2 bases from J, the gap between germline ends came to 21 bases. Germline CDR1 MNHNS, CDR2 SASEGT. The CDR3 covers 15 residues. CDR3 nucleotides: TGTGCCACCAAAGGGGGTAGTTCGCACCCCTACGAGCAGTACTTC. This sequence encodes CATKGGSSHPYEQYF.

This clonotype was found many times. CDR3 sequence reads: CASSSGVHPSSYEQYF. Here the CDR3 DNA reads TGTGCCAGCAGCTCGGGGGTTCACCCGAGCTCCTACGAGCAGTACTTC. The genes are TRBV7-8 and TRBJ2-7; possible D gene TRBD2, 6 bases. The CDR3 is 16 residues long. Germline V lookup: CDR1 SGHVS, CDR2 FQNEAQ. V was clipped by 4 bases and J by 0 bases, with 16 bases between them.

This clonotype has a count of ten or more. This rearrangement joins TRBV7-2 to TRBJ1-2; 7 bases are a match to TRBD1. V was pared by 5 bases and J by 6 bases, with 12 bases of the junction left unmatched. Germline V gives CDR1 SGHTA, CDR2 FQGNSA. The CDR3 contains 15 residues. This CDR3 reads CASSPRRDRRDGYTF. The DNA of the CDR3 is TGTGCCAGCAGCCCACGGCGGGACAGAAGAGATGGCTACACCTTC.

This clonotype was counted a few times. The CDR3 nucleotides are TGCAGCGTTGAAACGCAGGGGGGCGCGGCCAACGAGCAGTACTTC. The encoded protein is CSVETQGGAANEQYF. This chain connects TRBV29-1 to TRBJ2-7, with D perhaps matching TRBD1 (7 bases). Germline-derived CDR1 and CDR2 are SQVTM and ANQGSEA. V gave up 2 bases and J gave up 5 bases, with 19 bases separating them. This CDR3 spans 15 amino acids.

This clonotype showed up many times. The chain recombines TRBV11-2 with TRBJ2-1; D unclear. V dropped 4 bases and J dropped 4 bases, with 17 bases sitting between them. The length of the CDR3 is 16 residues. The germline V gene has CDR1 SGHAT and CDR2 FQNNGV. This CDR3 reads CASSSRTGRSYNEQFF. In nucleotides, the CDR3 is TGTGCCAGCAGCTCACGGACCGGTAGAAGTTACAATGAGCAGTTCTTC.

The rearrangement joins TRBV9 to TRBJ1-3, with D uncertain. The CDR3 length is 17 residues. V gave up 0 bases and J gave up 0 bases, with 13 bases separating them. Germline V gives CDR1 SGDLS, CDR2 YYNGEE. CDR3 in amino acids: CASSVAGQVGSGNTIYF. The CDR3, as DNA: TGTGCCAGCAGCGTAGCCGGCCAGGTCGGCTCTGGAAACACCATATATTTT. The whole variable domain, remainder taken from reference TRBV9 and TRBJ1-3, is DSGVTQTPKHLITATGQRVTLRCSPRSGDLSVYWYQQSLDQGLQFLIQYYNGEERAKGNILERFSAQQFPDLHSELNLSSLELGDSALYFCASSVAGQVGSGNTIYFGEGSWLTVV.

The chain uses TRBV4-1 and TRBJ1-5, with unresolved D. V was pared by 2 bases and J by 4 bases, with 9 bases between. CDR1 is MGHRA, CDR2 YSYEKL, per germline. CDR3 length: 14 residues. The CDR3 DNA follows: TGCGCCAGCAGCCAACTAGGGCCGAATCAGCCCCAGCATTTT. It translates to CASSQLGPNQPQHF.

CDR3: CASSQDSRRNSNQPQHF. The CDR3 bases are TGCGCCAGCAGCCAAGATAGTAGACGGAATAGCAATCAGCCCCAGCATTTT. V and J are TRBV4-1 and TRBJ1-5; D gene uncertain. V lost 0 bases and J 0 bases, leaving 12 bases between the germline ends. Germline V gene data show CDR1 as MGHRA and CDR2 as YSYEKL. This CDR3 has 17 amino acids.

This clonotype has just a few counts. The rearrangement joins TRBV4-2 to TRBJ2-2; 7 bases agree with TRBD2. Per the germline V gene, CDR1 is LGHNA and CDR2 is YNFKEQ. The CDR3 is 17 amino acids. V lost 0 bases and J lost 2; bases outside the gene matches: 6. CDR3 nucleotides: TGTGCCAGCAGCCAAGAAGCCGGGGGGTCCAACACCGGGGAGCTGTTTTTT. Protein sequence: CASSQEAGGSNTGELFF.

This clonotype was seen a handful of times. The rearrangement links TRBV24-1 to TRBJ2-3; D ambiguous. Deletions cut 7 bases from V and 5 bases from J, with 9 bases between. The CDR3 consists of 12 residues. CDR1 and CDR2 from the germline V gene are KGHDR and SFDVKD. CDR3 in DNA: TGTGCCACCAGCCAGCAAGAAGATACGCAGTATTTT. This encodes CATSQQEDTQYF.

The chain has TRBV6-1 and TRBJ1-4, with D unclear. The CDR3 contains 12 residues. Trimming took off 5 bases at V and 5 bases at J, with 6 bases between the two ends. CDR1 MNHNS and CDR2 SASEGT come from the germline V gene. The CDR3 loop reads CASSQPNEKLFF. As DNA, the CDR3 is TGTGCCAGCAGTCAACCAAATGAAAAACTGTTTTTT.

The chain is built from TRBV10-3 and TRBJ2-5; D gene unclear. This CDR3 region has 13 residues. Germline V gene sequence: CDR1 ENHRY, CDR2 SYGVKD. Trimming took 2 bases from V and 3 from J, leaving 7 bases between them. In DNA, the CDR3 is TGTGCCATCAGTGAGACGTTGGAAGAGACCCAGTACTTC. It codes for CAISETLEETQYF.

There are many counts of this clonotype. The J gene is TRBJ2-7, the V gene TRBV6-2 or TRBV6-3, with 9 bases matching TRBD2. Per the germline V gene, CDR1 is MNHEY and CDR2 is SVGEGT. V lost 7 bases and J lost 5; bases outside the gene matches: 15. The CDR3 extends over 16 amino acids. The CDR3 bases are TGTGCCAGCACCGGGGGGTGGACTAGCGCGAACGACGAGCAGTACTTC. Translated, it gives CASTGGWTSANDEQYF.

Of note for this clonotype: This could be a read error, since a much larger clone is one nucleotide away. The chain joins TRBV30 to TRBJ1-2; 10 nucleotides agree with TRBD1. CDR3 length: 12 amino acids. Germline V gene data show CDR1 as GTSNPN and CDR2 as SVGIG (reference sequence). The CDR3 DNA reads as TGTGCCTGGACCGGACAGGGGGATGGCTGCACCTTC. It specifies CAWTGQGDGCTF.

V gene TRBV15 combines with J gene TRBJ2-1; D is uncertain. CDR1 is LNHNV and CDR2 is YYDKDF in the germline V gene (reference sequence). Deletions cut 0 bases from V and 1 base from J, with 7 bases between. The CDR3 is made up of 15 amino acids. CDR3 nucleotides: TGTGCCACCAGCAGAGATAAAGGTTCCTACAATGAGCAGTTCTTC. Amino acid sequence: CATSRDKGSYNEQFF.

This CDR3 is CASSDREAFF. The DNA for the CDR3 is TGTGCCAGCAGTGACAGGGAAGCTTTCTTT. The chain combines TRBV6-1 with TRBJ1-1; unclear D gene. There are 10 residues in the CDR3. With 3 bases removed from V and 8 bases from J, the gap between germline ends came to 4 bases. CDR1 and CDR2 (germline): MNHNS, SASEGT.

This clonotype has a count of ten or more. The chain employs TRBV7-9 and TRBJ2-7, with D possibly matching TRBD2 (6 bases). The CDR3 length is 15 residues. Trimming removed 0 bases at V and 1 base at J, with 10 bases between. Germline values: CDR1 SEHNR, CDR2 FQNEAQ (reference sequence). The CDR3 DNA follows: TGTGCCAGCAGCTTAGCGGGACTCAAGTCCTACGAGCAGTACTTC. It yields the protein CASSLAGLKSYEQYF.

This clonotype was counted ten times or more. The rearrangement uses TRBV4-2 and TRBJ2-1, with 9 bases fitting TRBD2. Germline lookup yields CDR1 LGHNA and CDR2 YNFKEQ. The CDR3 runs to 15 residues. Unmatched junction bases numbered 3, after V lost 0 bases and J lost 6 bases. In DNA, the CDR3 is TGTGCCAGCAGCCAAGATGGCGGGAGGGCCAATGAGCAGTTCTTC. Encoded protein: CASSQDGGRANEQFF.

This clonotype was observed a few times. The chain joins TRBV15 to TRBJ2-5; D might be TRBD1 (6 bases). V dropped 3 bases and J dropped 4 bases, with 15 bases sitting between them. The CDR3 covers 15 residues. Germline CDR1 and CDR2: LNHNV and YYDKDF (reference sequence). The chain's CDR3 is CATSSQQGAAETQYF. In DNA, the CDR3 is TGTGCCACCAGCAGCCAACAGGGAGCCGCAGAGACCCAGTACTTC.

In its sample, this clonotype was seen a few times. In DNA form, the CDR3 reads TGTGCCAGCTCACCAGTGGGACAACGAGGAAACACCATATATTTT. The encoded protein is CASSPVGQRGNTIYF. The J gene is TRBJ1-3, the V gene TRBV18; possibly TRBD1 for D (6 bases). Germline CDR1 and CDR2: KGHSH and LQKENI. The CDR3 consists of 15 residues. V lost 2 bases and J 4 bases, leaving 12 bases between the germline ends.

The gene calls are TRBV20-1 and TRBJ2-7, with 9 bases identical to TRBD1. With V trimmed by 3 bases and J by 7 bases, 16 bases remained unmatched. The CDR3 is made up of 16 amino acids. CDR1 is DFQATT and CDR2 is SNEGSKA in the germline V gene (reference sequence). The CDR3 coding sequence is TGCAGTGCTAGTTTCTTCGCCGGACAGGGGTCGAAAGAGCAGTACTTC. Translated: CSASFFAGQGSKEQYF.

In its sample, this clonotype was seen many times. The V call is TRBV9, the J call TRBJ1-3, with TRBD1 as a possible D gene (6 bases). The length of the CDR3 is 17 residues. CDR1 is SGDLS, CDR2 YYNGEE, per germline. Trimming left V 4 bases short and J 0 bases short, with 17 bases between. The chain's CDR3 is CASSLSPRGSSGNTIYF. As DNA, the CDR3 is TGTGCCAGCAGCCTCAGCCCCAGGGGCTCCTCTGGAAACACCATATATTTT.

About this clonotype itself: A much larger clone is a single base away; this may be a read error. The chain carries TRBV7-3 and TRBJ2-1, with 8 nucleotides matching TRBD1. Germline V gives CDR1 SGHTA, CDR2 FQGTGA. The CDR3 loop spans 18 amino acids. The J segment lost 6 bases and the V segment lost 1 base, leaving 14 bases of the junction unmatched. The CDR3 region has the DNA TGTGCCAGCAGCTTAAGTGGAGGACAGGGATGGGTAGGCAATGAGCAGTTCTTC. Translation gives CASSLSGGQGWVGNEQFF.